There are a few counts of the clone carrying this T cell receptor (beta chain). No antigen is known for it. The CDR3 spans 12 residues. The germline V gene encodes CDR1 GTSNPN and CDR2 SVGIG (reference sequence). V was trimmed by 0 bases and J by 6 bases, leaving 8 bases between them. Each person with ophthalmopathy scored at least 3 on the Clinical Activity Score, reached NOSPECS grade 4 or higher, and had been ill under 3 months. RNA transcripts gave rise to amplified TCR beta CDR3 regions. An initial round of RT-PCR targeting the TCR CDR3 relied on the HTBI primer set. TCRdb analysed the multiplex PCR reads with MiXCR anew, one entry per CDR3 protein. The table includes under 550,000 distinct CDR3 sequences, about 20% detected once. This sample is drawn from a study of T cells in Graves' hyperthyroidism and ophthalmopathy. Study results and limitations: Stable hyperthyroidism was told apart from ophthalmopathy by a model built on 13 V-J features. A median around 6.8 months before onset, the model predicted ophthalmopathy. Most clonotypes expanded in the thyroid (above 0.001) were also present in blood.

The receptor was isolated from a man aged 40-49 years with Graves' ophthalmopathy. Material: blood. This chain links TRBV30 with TRBJ1-2; perhaps TRBD1 as D (5 bases). CDR3 bases: TGTGCCTGGAGTGTACGAGGGGATGGCTACACCTTC. This codes for CAWSVRGDGYTF.